Each of the 26 T cell receptor beta chains below was sequenced from the same sample in a study of T-cell memory formation after mild COVID-19 (dated by TCRdb to the early 2020s). Library method: 5' RACE. Sequencing used an Illumina NovaSeq 6000. TCRdb cleaned the public reads at Q25 with fastp, built clones with MiXCR and kept in-frame beta chains. CDR3 protein sequences are deduplicated, and each keeps its most common genes and DNA. The sample table contains more than 350,000 distinct CDR3 sequences; only one count was recorded for roughly 20% of them. 9.5% to 15% of the sample is held by the ten biggest clonotypes. The sequenced sample was PBMCs or a T cell subset sorted from them (not recorded which). The source of these receptors is an adult woman who had mild COVID-19 (a few samples of this study predate the infection). The sample titles of this study are shuffled in the database, so cell type and time point are left out; the donor was told from shared clones.

The rearrangement links TRBV6-5 to TRBJ2-7; 9 nucleotides agree with TRBD1. Germline CDR1 MNHEY, CDR2 SVGAGI. CDR3 length: 15 residues. V shed 2 bases, J shed 2 bases, and the junction held 4 bases outside the gene matches. The CDR3 spells CASSYRGQGTYEQYF. Here the CDR3 DNA reads TGTGCCAGCAGTTACCGGGGACAGGGAACCTACGAGCAGTACTTC.

V is TRBV5-6 and J is TRBJ1-6; TRBD1 matches 7 bases. This CDR3 is 18 amino acids long. CDR1 and CDR2 (germline): SGHDT, YYEEEE. J lost 2 bases, V lost 3 bases, and 11 bases had no gene match. The chain's CDR3 is CASSSRTGGVTYNSPLHF. The CDR3 nucleotides read TGTGCCAGCAGCTCACGGACAGGCGGTGTAACCTATAATTCACCCCTCCACTTT. Combining the CDR3 with reference TRBV5-6 and TRBJ1-6 gives the whole variable domain DAGVTQSPTHLIKTRGQQVTLRCSPKSGHDTVSWYQQALGQGPQFIFQYYEEEERQRGNFPDRFSGHQFPNYSSELNVNALLLGDSALYLCASSSRTGGVTYNSPLHFGNGTRLTVT.

J is TRBJ2-1 and V is TRBV10-3; no firm D call. Germline V gives CDR1 ENHRY, CDR2 SYGVKD. CDR3 size: 15 residues. V was clipped by 0 bases and J by 5 bases, with 11 bases between them. The CDR3 bases are TGTGCCATCAGTGAGTCGGTAAGGCAGAACAATGAGCAGTTCTTC. This translates into CAISESVRQNNEQFF.

This chain links TRBV6-5 with TRBJ2-7; 7 bases are shared with TRBD1. The CDR3 consists of 16 residues. CDR1 is MNHEY and CDR2 is SVGAGI in the germline V gene. Trimming at V came to 2 bases and at J to 2 bases, leaving 9 bases not matched to a gene. CDR3 coding DNA: TGTGCCAGCAGTTACACAATGGGACAGCAAACCTACGAGCAGTACTTC. Its translation is CASSYTMGQQTYEQYF.

This clonotype was recorded a few times. The gene calls are TRBV12-3 or TRBV12-4 and TRBJ2-1; TRBD2 aligns across 9 bases. This CDR3 spans 15 amino acids. V shed 6 bases and J 6 bases; nucleotides not matched to a gene: 9. CDR3 coding DNA: TGTGCCAGCAGCCCGGGCCTAGCGGGAATCAATGAGCAGTTCTTC. Translation: CASSPGLAGINEQFF.

This clonotype was recorded once. The chain joins TRBV7-2 to TRBJ1-2; D is unclear. V was clipped by 1 base and J by 8 bases, with 5 bases between them. In germline, CDR1 is SGHTA, CDR2 FQGNSA. This CDR3 is 11 amino acids long. This chain's CDR3 is CASSLVRGYTF. As DNA, the CDR3 is TGTGCCAGCAGCTTAGTACGAGGCTACACCTTC.

The chain combines TRBV9 with TRBJ2-3; tentative D call: TRBD1 (5 bases). V was clipped by 3 bases and J by 0 bases, with 11 bases between them. This CDR3 has 15 amino acids. Germline lookup yields CDR1 SGDLS and CDR2 YYNGEE. The CDR3 here is CASSAWGLSTDTQYF. DNA of the CDR3: TGTGCCAGCAGCGCGTGGGGCTTGAGCACAGATACGCAGTATTTT.

Ten or more counts support this clonotype. This rearrangement joins TRBV7-8 to TRBJ1-1; no reliable D call. The CDR3 extends over 15 amino acids. V lost 5 bases, J lost 2 bases, and 15 bases lay in between. The germline CDR1 and CDR2 sequences are SGHVS and FQNEAQ. The CDR3 region is CASSPRIDINTEAFF. The CDR3 nucleotides are TGTGCCAGCAGCCCGCGAATAGACATTAACACTGAAGCTTTCTTT.

This clonotype was counted only a few times. This chain links TRBV7-2 with TRBJ2-1; 7 nucleotides match TRBD2. Germline assignment: CDR1 SGHTA and CDR2 FQGNSA. This CDR3 has 17 residues. The junction had 8 bases not matched to a gene; V was cut back by 3 bases and J by 0 bases. The CDR3 here is CASSFPSGTSSYNEQFF. In DNA, the CDR3 is TGTGCCAGCAGCTTCCCCAGCGGGACGAGCTCCTACAATGAGCAGTTCTTC.

This clonotype came up a few times. The chain carries TRBV4-1 and TRBJ2-5; D is undetermined. V lost 1 base, J lost 4 bases, and 7 bases lay in between. Germline values: CDR1 MGHRA, CDR2 YSYEKL. This CDR3 spans 13 amino acids. CDR3 in amino acids: CASSQGRSETQYF. In DNA form, the CDR3 reads TGCGCCAGCAGCCAAGGGAGATCAGAGACCCAGTACTTC.

J is TRBJ2-7 and V is TRBV27, with 7 positions matching TRBD1. The CDR3 consists of 15 residues. Looked up from germline, CDR1 is MNHEY and CDR2 is SMNVEV (reference sequence). The trim removed 4 bases at V and 0 bases at J, leaving 6 bases unmatched. CDR3 sequence (DNA): TGTGCCAGCAGTTCTCGGGCAGGGGGCTCCTACGAGCAGTACTTC. It encodes CASSSRAGGSYEQYF.

A few counts support this clonotype. This rearrangement joins TRBV7-9 to TRBJ1-1; D call uncertain. V lost 3 bases, J lost 4 bases, and 18 bases lay in between. The CDR3 runs to 16 residues. Germline V gives CDR1 SEHNR, CDR2 FQNEAQ (reference sequence). The CDR3 sequence is CASSFTSGLFGTEAFF. In DNA, the CDR3 is TGTGCCAGCAGCTTCACCTCAGGCCTCTTCGGCACTGAAGCTTTCTTT.

There are many counts of this clonotype. The chain combines TRBV29-1 with TRBJ2-7, with TRBD2 identical over 14 bases. The CDR3 is 17 residues long. Germline CDR1 is SQVTM and CDR2 is ANQGSEA. J was trimmed by 7 bases and V by 0 bases; bases with no gene match: 11. The DNA of the CDR3 is TGCAGCGTTGAAGAAAGGGAGGGACTAGCGGGAGAGAAAGAGCAGTACTTC. Protein product: CSVEEREGLAGEKEQYF.

The genes are TRBV3-1 and TRBJ1-4, with a weak D call TRBD1 (6 bases). V gave up 4 bases and J gave up 3 bases, with 15 bases separating them. This CDR3 is 16 amino acids long. Germline CDR1 and CDR2: LGHDT and YNNKEL (reference sequence). The CDR3 DNA is TGTGCCAGCAGCCGGGGGGCGACAGGTCCTAATGAAAAACTGTTTTTT. Protein: CASSRGATGPNEKLFF.

This clonotype was observed a handful of times. This chain uses TRBV5-1 with TRBJ1-2; D possibly corresponds to TRBD1 (6 bases). Trimming stripped 0 bases from V and 1 base from J, with 16 bases between. Germline V gene lookup returns CDR1 SGHRS and CDR2 YFSETQ. There are 17 residues in the CDR3. The CDR3 loop reads CASSLGVQGSSNYGYTF. For the CDR3, the DNA is TGCGCCAGCAGCTTGGGAGTGCAGGGGTCAAGTAACTATGGCTACACCTTC.

The J gene is TRBJ1-2, the V gene TRBV7-6; no firm D call. The V and J ends lost 6 bases and 5 bases respectively, with 16 bases between them. The germline V gene has CDR1 SGHVS and CDR2 FNYEAQ. The CDR3 is 14 amino acids. CDR3 loop: CASSFPPAEYGYTF. The CDR3 DNA sequence: TGTGCCAGCAGTTTCCCGCCGGCGGAATATGGCTACACCTTC. The variable domain in full, completed from reference TRBV7-6 and TRBJ1-2, reads GAGVSQSPRYKVTKRGQDVALRCDPISGHVSLYWYRQALGQGPEFLTYFNYEAQQDKSGLPNDRFSAERPEGSISTLTIQRTEQRDSAMYRCASSFPPAEYGYTFGSGTRLTVV.

This clonotype was seen many times. The chain couples TRBV29-1 to TRBJ2-1; possible D gene TRBD2, 6 bases. Trimming cost V 5 bases and J 4 bases, with 15 bases left between them. This CDR3 is 14 amino acids long. CDR1 SQVTM and CDR2 ANQGSEA come from the germline V gene. The CDR3 DNA follows: TGCAGCGTTCGGAGGGTGGACACTTACAATGAGCAGTTCTTC. Protein: CSVRRVDTYNEQFF.

The J gene is TRBJ2-4, the V gene TRBV4-1; TRBD2 aligns across 7 bases. The germline V gene has CDR1 MGHRA and CDR2 YSYEKL. The V and J ends lost 0 bases and 3 bases, in that order; junction bases with no gene match: 14. This CDR3 contains 19 residues. The CDR3 sequence is CASSQENNGRGKRKNIQYF. In nucleotides, the CDR3 is TGCGCCAGCAGCCAAGAGAATAATGGGAGGGGAAAACGCAAAAACATTCAGTACTTC.

This clonotype has only a few counts. The chain carries TRBV7-6 and TRBJ2-1; no firm D call. There are 14 residues in the CDR3. Per germline, CDR1 SGHVS and CDR2 FNYEAQ. Trimming stripped 5 bases from V and 0 bases from J, with 8 bases between. CDR3 region: CASSKSNSYNEQFF. CDR3 DNA: TGTGCCAGCAGCAAAAGCAACTCCTACAATGAGCAGTTCTTC.

The chain recombines TRBV21-1 with TRBJ2-7; the DNA was not compared with TRBD2, the D call given in the table. TRBV21-1 is annotated as a pseudogene. This CDR3 region has 12 residues. CDR3 sequence (DNA): TGTGCCAGACCGGGACTAGAGGACGAGCAGTACTTC. It encodes CARPGLEDEQYF.

The chain has TRBV18 and TRBJ2-7; D might be TRBD2 (7 bases). V was pared by 4 bases and J by 3 bases, with 13 bases between. The CDR3 sequence is 14 residues long. The V gene's germline CDR1 is KGHSH and CDR2 LQKENI. CDR3 loop: CASSRTGGHYEQYF. CDR3 nucleotides: TGTGCCAGCTCACGGACGGGGGGCCACTACGAGCAGTACTTC.

The V and J genes are TRBV4-3 and TRBJ2-5, with 12 bases aligning to TRBD2. The CDR3 has 15 residues. After removal of 0 bases from V and 10 bases from J, the junction contained 6 bases not matched to a gene. Germline V CDR1 and CDR2: LGHNA, YSLEER. The CDR3 region has the DNA TGCGCCAGCAGCCAAGAAAGGGGACTAGCGGGTAACCAGTACTTC. It encodes CASSQERGLAGNQYF.

The V call is TRBV7-9, the J call TRBJ2-3; a possible D gene is TRBD2 (5 bases). Trimming removed 11 bases at V and 4 bases at J, with 13 bases between. Germline CDR1 is SEHNR and CDR2 is FQNEAQ (reference sequence). This CDR3 has 12 amino acids. The CDR3: CAGTRASDTQYF. The DNA of the CDR3 is TGTGCCGGTACTAGGGCTTCAGATACGCAGTATTTT.

This clonotype was observed a handful of times. The chain combines TRBV3-1 with TRBJ2-1; 7 bases fit TRBD2. Germline CDR1 reads LGHDT; CDR2 reads YNNKEL (reference sequence). Trimming removed 1 base from V and 3 bases from J; junction bases left unmatched: 3. The CDR3 runs 15 residues. The CDR3 reads CASSQGRGSYNEQFF. The CDR3 region has the DNA TGTGCCAGCAGCCAAGGGCGGGGGAGCTACAATGAGCAGTTCTTC.

This clonotype was observed many times. The rearrangement uses TRBV11-2 and TRBJ1-1, with 10 bases that match TRBD1. CDR3 length: 14 residues. From germline, CDR1 is SGHAT and CDR2 FQNNGV. V dropped 3 bases and J dropped 5; count of bases not matched to a gene: 3. CDR3 protein: CASSFDRGLTEAFF. The CDR3 DNA follows: TGTGCCAGCAGCTTTGACAGGGGGCTTACTGAAGCTTTCTTT.

The chain couples TRBV12-5 to TRBJ2-5; TRBD2 matches 15 bases. From germline, CDR1 is LGHNT and CDR2 FRNRAP. With V trimmed by 5 bases and J by 5 bases, 6 bases remained unmatched. This CDR3 contains 16 residues. The CDR3 sequence is CASGPGTSGGLETQYF. The DNA for the CDR3 is TGTGCTAGTGGTCCCGGGACTAGCGGGGGGTTGGAGACCCAGTACTTC.